This TCR beta chain was profiled in a study of T cells in Graves' hyperthyroidism and ophthalmopathy. Across the whole study: Pretreatment peripheral blood was obtained at initial diagnosis.

From RNA transcripts, TCR beta CDR3 regions were amplified. First-round RT-PCR targeting the TCR CDR3 was performed with the HTBI primer set. TCRdb fed the multiplex PCR reads into MiXCR, producing one record per CDR3 protein. The sample holds about 600,000 distinct CDR3 sequences, 16% seen once. Broader study findings: A 13 V-J signature model discriminated ophthalmopathy versus stable hyperthyroidism.

This clonotype showed up many times. The antigen is unknown. Subjects with ophthalmopathy showed a Clinical Activity Score no lower than 3, a NOSPECS grade no lower than 4, and a duration shorter than 3 months. The source of this sequence is a woman in her forties with Graves' ophthalmopathy. Sequencing input: blood.

Here the CDR3 DNA reads TGTGCCAGCAGTGAAGACGGGTATGGCAATCAGCCCCAGCATTTT. Amino acids: CASSEDGYGNQPQHF. The V call is TRBV6-1, the J call TRBJ1-5, with D unclear. Trimming removed 1 base at V and 2 bases at J, with 9 bases between. From germline, CDR1 is MNHNS and CDR2 SASEGT. This CDR3 contains 15 residues.